Described below is a single T cell receptor (beta chain) sequence and its context. As yet, its antigen is unknown. The entry originates in a study of lymphopenia after photon versus proton radiotherapy. General observations from the study: After lymphocyte nadir, photon-treated repertoires showed oligoclonal expansion, especially CD8+ Temra. A bigger post-nadir fall in TCR diversity correlated inversely with survival time in deceased patients. Better survival with proton therapy was suggested as possible, not demonstrated. Under photons, naive T cells and diversity fell while effector/memory populations rose.

Looked up from germline, CDR1 is MNHEY and CDR2 is SVGAGI. V lost 8 bases and J 5 bases, leaving 12 bases between the germline ends. The CDR3 loop spans 12 amino acids. Sequenced by immunoSEQ multiplex PCR; TCRdb stores in-frame clones only, minus some. The table lists 55,000 to 75,000 clones, approximately 90% of them singletons, with roughly 2.7% in the top ten. The clonotype comes from a woman aged 65 to 85 with pancreatic cancer. The sequenced sample was peripheral blood, obtained from a patient treated with photon-based radiotherapy. This chain uses TRBV6-5 with TRBJ2-5, with D possibly TRBD2 on 5 matching bases. As DNA, the CDR3 is TGTGCCAGCGGAGGCGTTGTGGAGACCCAGTACTTC. Its protein product is CASGGVVETQYF.